This TCR beta chain came from a study of blood T cell repertoires in COVID-19. Study-level background: PBMCs, B-cell-depleted T cells, or T cells were the source of the cDNA or gDNA that made up the material.

This CDR3 has 15 amino acids. The germline V gene encodes CDR1 KGHSH and CDR2 LQKENI. V lost 2 bases and J lost 2, with 13 bases in between. The recovered donors of Cohort 3 showed two negative PCRs, clearance, or symptom resolution. Using immunoSEQ multiplex PCR, the repertoire was profiled, and TCRdb retains in-frame clones only, with some absent. The data hold around 370,000 clones, with around nine tenths observed a single time. What was sequenced was PBMCs or T cells enriched from blood (not recorded which). V usage is TRBV18 and J usage is TRBJ2-7; D is perhaps TRBD2 (6 bases). This receptor was taken from a woman aged 18-29 years who had recovered from COVID-19. CDR3 DNA sequence: TGTGCCAGCTCACCATCCTCCGGGAGTCCCTACGAGCAGTACTTC. As protein: CASSPSSGSPYEQYF.